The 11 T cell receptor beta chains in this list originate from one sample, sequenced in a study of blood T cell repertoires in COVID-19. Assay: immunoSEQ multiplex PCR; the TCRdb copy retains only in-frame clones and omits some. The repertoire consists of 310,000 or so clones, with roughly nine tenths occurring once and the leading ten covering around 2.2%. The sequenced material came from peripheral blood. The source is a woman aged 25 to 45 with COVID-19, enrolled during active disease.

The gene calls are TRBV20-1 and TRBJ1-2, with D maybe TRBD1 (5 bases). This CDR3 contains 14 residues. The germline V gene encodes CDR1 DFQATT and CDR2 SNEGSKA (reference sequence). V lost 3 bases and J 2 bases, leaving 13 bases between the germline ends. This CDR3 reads CSASGGGSNYGYTF. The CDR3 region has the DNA TGCAGTGCTAGTGGTGGGGGGTCAAACTATGGCTACACCTTC.

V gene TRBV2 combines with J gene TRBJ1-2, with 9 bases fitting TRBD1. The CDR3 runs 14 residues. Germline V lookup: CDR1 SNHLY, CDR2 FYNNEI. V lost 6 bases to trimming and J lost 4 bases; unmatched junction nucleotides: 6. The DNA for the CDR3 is TGTGCCAGCAGAGAGGACAGGGGAGGCTATGGCTACACCTTC. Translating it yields CASREDRGGYGYTF.

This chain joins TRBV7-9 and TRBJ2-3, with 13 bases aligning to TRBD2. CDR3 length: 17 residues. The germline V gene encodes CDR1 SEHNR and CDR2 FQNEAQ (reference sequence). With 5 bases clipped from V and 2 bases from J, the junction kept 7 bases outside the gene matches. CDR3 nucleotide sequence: TGTGCCAGCAGCCCGAAAGGGACTAGCGGGATCACAGATACGCAGTATTTT. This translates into CASSPKGTSGITDTQYF.

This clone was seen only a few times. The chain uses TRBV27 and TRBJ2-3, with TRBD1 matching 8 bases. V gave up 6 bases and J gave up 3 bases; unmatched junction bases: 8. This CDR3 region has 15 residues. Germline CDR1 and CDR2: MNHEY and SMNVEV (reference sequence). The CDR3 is CASSRQGIGTDTQYF. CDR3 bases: TGTGCCAGCAGCCGACAGGGGATAGGGACAGATACGCAGTATTTT.

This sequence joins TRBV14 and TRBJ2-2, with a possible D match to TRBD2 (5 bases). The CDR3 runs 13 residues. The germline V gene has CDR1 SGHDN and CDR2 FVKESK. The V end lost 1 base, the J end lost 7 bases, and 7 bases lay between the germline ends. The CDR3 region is CASSQGRYGELFF. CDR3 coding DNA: TGTGCCAGCAGCCAAGGGAGGTACGGGGAGCTGTTTTTT.

This CDR3 reads CAISLGTSVAYEQYF. The CDR3 coding sequence is TGTGCCATCAGCCTCGGGACTAGCGTAGCCTACGAGCAGTACTTC. The J gene is TRBJ2-7, the V gene TRBV10-3; 10 nucleotides agree with TRBD2. Germline V gene data show CDR1 as ENHRY and CDR2 as SYGVKD. V gave up 6 bases and J gave up 2 bases; unmatched junction bases: 7. CDR3 length equals 15 residues.

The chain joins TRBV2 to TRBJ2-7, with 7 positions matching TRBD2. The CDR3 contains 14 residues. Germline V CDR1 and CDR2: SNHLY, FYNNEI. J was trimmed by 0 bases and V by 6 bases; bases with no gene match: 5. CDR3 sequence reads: CASRGSGLSYEQYF. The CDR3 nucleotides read TGTGCCAGCAGAGGTAGCGGGCTCTCCTACGAGCAGTACTTC.

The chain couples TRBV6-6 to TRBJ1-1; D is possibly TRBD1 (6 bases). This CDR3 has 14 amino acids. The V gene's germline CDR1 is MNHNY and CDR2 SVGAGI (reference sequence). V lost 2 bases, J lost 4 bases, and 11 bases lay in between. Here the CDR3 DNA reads TGTGCCAGCAGTTACACCAGGGGTACCACTGAAGCTTTCTTT. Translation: CASSYTRGTTEAFF.

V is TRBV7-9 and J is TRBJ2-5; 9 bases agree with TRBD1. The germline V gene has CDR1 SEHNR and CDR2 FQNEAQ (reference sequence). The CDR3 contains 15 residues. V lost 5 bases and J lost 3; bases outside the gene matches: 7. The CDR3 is CASSPPGTGKETQYF. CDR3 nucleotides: TGTGCCAGCAGCCCCCCCGGGACAGGGAAAGAGACCCAGTACTTC.

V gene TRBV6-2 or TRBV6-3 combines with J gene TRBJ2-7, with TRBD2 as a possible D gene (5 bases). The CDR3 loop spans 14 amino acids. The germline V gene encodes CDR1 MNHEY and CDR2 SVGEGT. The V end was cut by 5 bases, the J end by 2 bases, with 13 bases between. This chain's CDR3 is CASSERYTTYEQYF. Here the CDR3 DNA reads TGTGCCAGCAGTGAGCGGTACACCACCTACGAGCAGTACTTC.

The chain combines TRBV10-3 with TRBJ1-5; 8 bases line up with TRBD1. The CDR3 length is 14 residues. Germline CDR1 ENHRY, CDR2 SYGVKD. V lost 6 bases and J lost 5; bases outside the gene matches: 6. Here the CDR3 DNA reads TGTGCCATCAGCCGACAGGGGCGGGATCAGCCCCAGCATTTT. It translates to CAISRQGRDQPQHF.